The source of this T cell receptor beta chain is a study of T cell changes during pregnancy in multiple sclerosis (dated 2019 in TCRdb). With regard to the full study: The study looked at changes in the T cell repertoire across pregnancy in women with multiple sclerosis.

Note on this clone: Its antigen target is currently unknown. The input lacks base qualities; no much larger clone sits a single base away.

At the junction V is shortened by 6 bases and J by 8 bases; bases outside the gene matches: 13. The CDR3 runs 15 amino acids, cysteine and phenylalanine included. Only CDR3 DNA is held: 45 bases, read in frame from base 1. CDR1 is given as MNHEY and CDR2 as SVGAGI, both from the germline V gene. Receptor amplification or capture employed the immunoSEQ multiplex PCR assay. TCRdb obtained this table from immuneACCESS and retained in-frame rearrangements with V and J assigned. These tables miss some clones; where compared with another copy, unresolved V genes account for less than half of the shortfall, and the remainder is unexplained. The sample yields tens of thousands of clones; more than 90% were counted once. The ten largest clones capture around 0.4% of the sample.

The sequenced sample was CD4+ T cells from peripheral blood mononuclear cells, obtained in the second trimester of pregnancy. Recombination connected TRBV6-5 to TRBJ2-3; TRBD2 aligns with 8 central bases. This TCR was recovered from a female donor with multiple sclerosis, enrolled in a pregnancy study. Here the CDR3 is given as CASSQRGPPSGTQYF. The bases are TGTGCCAGCAGCCAGCGGGGGCCTCCTTCGGGTACGCAGTATTTT.